This T cell receptor (beta chain) was retrieved from a study of blood T cell repertoires in COVID-19. Study context: T cells, B-cell-depleted T cells, or PBMCs supplied cDNA or gDNA.

The CDR3 loop spans 16 amino acids. The J segment lost 5 bases and the V segment lost 3 bases, leaving 10 bases of the junction unmatched. Looked up from germline, CDR1 is SGDLS and CDR2 is YYNGEE. Here immunoSEQ multiplex PCR was the method, and the copy in TCRdb shows in-frame clones only, minus some. The sample has 25,000 or so clones, roughly 80% seen once. Sequencing was done on a sample of peripheral blood. The chain uses TRBV9 and TRBJ2-7; 11 nucleotides align to TRBD2. The receptor comes from a human donor in a cohort sampled during active COVID-19. CDR3 DNA sequence: TGTGCCAGCAGCGCTAGCGGGGGGACCACCTCAGACGAGCAGTACTTC. It translates to CASSASGGTTSDEQYF.